This TCR beta chain was obtained from a study of blood T cell repertoires in COVID-19. On the study more broadly: Both acute and convalescent COVID-19 samples were obtained from the United States, Italy and Spain. PBMCs, B-cell-depleted T cells, or T cells provided the cDNA or gDNA that made up the material.

CDR3 length: 18 amino acids. After removal of 7 bases from V and 8 bases from J, the junction contained 19 bases not matched to a gene. The germline CDR1 and CDR2 sequences are LNHDA and SQIVND (reference sequence). Authors' analysis steps: Estimated nucleated cell counts came from reference gene primer amplification. Sequenced by immunoSEQ multiplex PCR; TCRdb stores in-frame clones only, minus some. V and J calls and clone size come straight from that table; D and trimming were deduced from the DNA. This table has roughly 43,000 clones, roughly 89% appearing once. Sequenced input: peripheral blood. The V gene is TRBV19, the J gene TRBJ2-1; TRBD2 matches at 11 bases. This TCR was sampled from a man aged 45 to 65 with active COVID-19. The CDR3 loop is CASTHRGGPSGGYYEQFF. The CDR3 DNA reads as TGTGCCAGTACCCACAGAGGAGGGCCTAGCGGGGGGTATTATGAGCAGTTCTTC.